This TCR beta chain was sequenced during a study of siplizumab effects on memory and regulatory T cells. Study conclusions and caveats: Neither a naive nor a memory phenotype was assignable to roughly 75-97% of proliferating CD4+ or CD8+ clones. Apparently more diverse than memory cells, naive T cells also seemed major alloresponse contributors. With siplizumab, Treg-derived clones averaged approximately 66% of mappable alloreactive CD4+ clones, versus approximately 27% in controls.

Worth noting for this clone: The antigen is unknown.

Per individual sample, about 10^5 TCR templates were assayed. Produced via immunoSEQ multiplex PCR; TCRdb's table is partial and in-frame only. Found here are nearly 85,000 clones, around 90% of them singletons; the top ten hold under 2%. The CDR3 totals 12 residues. The germline CDR1 and CDR2 sequences are SGHAT and FQNNGV. The V and J ends lost 5 bases and 3 bases respectively, with 8 bases between them. The specimen sequenced was Tregs sorted from blood. This clonotype was obtained from a human donor in good health. The chain is built from TRBV11-2 and TRBJ2-7; weak D call: TRBD1 (5 bases). CDR3 nucleotides: TGTGCCAGCAGCCAACAGGACTACGAGCAGTACTTC. It is translated as CASSQQDYEQYF.